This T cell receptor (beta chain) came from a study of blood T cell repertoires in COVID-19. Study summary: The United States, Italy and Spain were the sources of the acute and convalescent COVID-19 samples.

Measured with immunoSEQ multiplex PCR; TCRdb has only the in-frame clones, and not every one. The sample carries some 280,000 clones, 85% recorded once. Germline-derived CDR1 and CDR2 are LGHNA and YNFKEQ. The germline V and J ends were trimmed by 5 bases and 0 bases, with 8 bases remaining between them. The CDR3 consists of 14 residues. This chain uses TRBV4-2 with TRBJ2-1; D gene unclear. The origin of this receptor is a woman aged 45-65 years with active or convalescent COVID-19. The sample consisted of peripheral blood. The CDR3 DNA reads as TGTGCCAGCAGCGGTACAACCTCCTACAATGAGCAGTTCTTC. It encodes CASSGTTSYNEQFF.